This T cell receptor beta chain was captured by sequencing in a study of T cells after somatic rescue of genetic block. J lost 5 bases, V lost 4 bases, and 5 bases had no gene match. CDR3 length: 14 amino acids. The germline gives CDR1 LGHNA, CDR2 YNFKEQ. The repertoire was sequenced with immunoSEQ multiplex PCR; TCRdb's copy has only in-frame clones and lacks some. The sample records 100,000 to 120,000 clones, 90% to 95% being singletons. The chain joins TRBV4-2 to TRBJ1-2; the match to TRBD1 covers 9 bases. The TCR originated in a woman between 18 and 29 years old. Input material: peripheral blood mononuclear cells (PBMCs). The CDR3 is CASSPRDREYGYTF. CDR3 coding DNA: TGTGCCAGCAGCCCCCGGGACAGGGAATATGGCTACACCTTC.